Included here is one T cell receptor (beta chain) sequence, with context. Positively selected for CCR7, the CD45RO-negative cells used as naive CD8 cells excluded terminally differentiated effector memory CD45RA+ cells. This entry is derived from a study of shared clonotypes between healthy human individuals. V lost 2 bases to trimming and J lost 3 bases, with 8 bases between them. Germline values: CDR1 SGHVS, CDR2 FNYEAQ. The CDR3 consists of 13 residues. How the authors handled the data: Because ImmunoSEQ provided only junction sequences with no quality scores, the filtering differed. Generated by immunoSEQ multiplex PCR, the TCRdb table keeps only in-frame clones and is missing some. V, J and clone size were drawn from that table, and D and trimming were deduced from the DNA. The sample shows roughly 850,000 clones, about 96% of them seen only once.

The chain joins TRBV7-6 to TRBJ2-7; a weak D match, TRBD1 (5 bases). The source is a man younger than 45 in good health. Sequenced: naive CD8+ T cells sorted from blood. The CDR3 region is CASSLFQGYEQYF. The CDR3 region has the DNA TGTGCCAGCAGCTTATTTCAGGGCTACGAGCAGTACTTC.